The rows below give T cell receptor beta chains drawn from one sample of a study of cytomegalovirus exposure and HLA in healthy donors. This table comes from immunoSEQ multiplex PCR, and its TCRdb copy is limited to in-frame clones, with some not included. Here the sample spans 90,000 to 110,000 clones, 73% being singletons. The specimen sequenced was PBMCs. The receptors derive from a middle-aged man in good health and CMV-seronegative. Both conserved end residues are part of each CDR3. The order of the fields is J gene, D gene, clone size, V gene, CDR3 length, CDR3 protein, CDR3 DNA. D genes are given only for firm matches. Size is omitted from some rows. Given values are once, few, many or a class for expanded clones.

j_call: TRBJ2-2; d_call: .; clone_size: .; v_call: TRBV7-9; cdr3_length: 15; cdr3_aa: CASSLSSQNTGELFF; cdr3_nt: TGTGCCAGCAGCCTGAGCTCCCAGAACACCGGGGAGCTGTTTTTT
j_call: TRBJ1-3; d_call: .; clone_size: .; v_call: TRBV18; cdr3_length: 15; cdr3_aa: CASSPSQGPVSTIYF; cdr3_nt: TGTGCCAGCTCACCCTCACAGGGTCCTGTGAGCACCATATATTTT
j_call: TRBJ2-1; d_call: TRBD1; clone_size: .; v_call: TRBV11-1; cdr3_length: 13; cdr3_aa: CASSPQGYNEQFF; cdr3_nt: TGTGCCAGCAGCCCACAGGGGTACAATGAGCAGTTCTTC
j_call: TRBJ1-2; d_call: TRBD1; clone_size: .; v_call: TRBV10-3; cdr3_length: 18; cdr3_aa: CAISPNPDRGFYDYGYTF; cdr3_nt: TGTGCCATCAGCCCTAATCCGGACAGGGGGTTTTACGACTATGGCTACACCTTC
j_call: TRBJ1-3; d_call: .; clone_size: .; v_call: TRBV28; cdr3_length: 18; cdr3_aa: CATSSPPSYRISGNTIYF; cdr3_nt: TGTGCCACCTCGTCTCCCCCAAGTTACAGGATCTCTGGAAACACCATATATTTT
j_call: TRBJ2-1; d_call: .; clone_size: .; v_call: TRBV29-1; cdr3_length: 13; cdr3_aa: CSVANSSYNEQFF; cdr3_nt: TGCAGCGTTGCCAACAGCTCCTACAATGAGCAGTTCTTC
j_call: TRBJ2-7; d_call: .; clone_size: .; v_call: TRBV27; cdr3_length: 12; cdr3_aa: CASTDSSYEQYF; cdr3_nt: TGTGCCAGTACCGACAGCTCCTACGAGCAGTACTTC
j_call: TRBJ2-5; d_call: .; clone_size: .; v_call: TRBV6-5; cdr3_length: 13; cdr3_aa: CASTSPRGETQYF; cdr3_nt: TGTGCCAGCACCTCACCAAGGGGGGAGACCCAGTACTTC
j_call: TRBJ1-1; d_call: .; clone_size: .; v_call: TRBV4-2; cdr3_length: 16; cdr3_aa: CASSQESLSLNTEAFF; cdr3_nt: TGTGCCAGCAGCCAAGAATCCTTAAGCTTGAACACTGAAGCTTTCTTT
j_call: TRBJ2-6; d_call: TRBD1; clone_size: .; v_call: TRBV19; cdr3_length: 16; cdr3_aa: CASGDRGHSGANVLTF; cdr3_nt: TGTGCCAGTGGGGACAGGGGCCATTCTGGGGCCAACGTCCTGACTTTC
j_call: TRBJ2-3; d_call: .; clone_size: .; v_call: TRBV4-1; cdr3_length: 15; cdr3_aa: CASSLRRQGTDTQYF; cdr3_nt: TGCGCCAGCAGCCTTCGGAGGCAGGGGACAGATACGCAGTATTTT
j_call: TRBJ1-6; d_call: TRBD1; clone_size: .; v_call: TRBV18; cdr3_length: 19; cdr3_aa: CASSPPTRMAGGAGSPLHF; cdr3_nt: TGTGCCAGCTCACCACCGACGCGCATGGCAGGGGGCGCAGGTTCACCCCTCCACTTT
j_call: TRBJ2-2; d_call: .; clone_size: .; v_call: TRBV5-1; cdr3_length: 15; cdr3_aa: CASSLEAGSSGELFF; cdr3_nt: TGCGCCAGCAGCTTGGAGGCAGGGTCTAGTGGGGAGCTGTTTTTT
j_call: TRBJ1-4; d_call: .; clone_size: .; v_call: TRBV4-1; cdr3_length: 18; cdr3_aa: CASSQDEVAAATNEKLFF; cdr3_nt: TGCGCCAGCAGCCAAGATGAAGTAGCGGCAGCTACTAATGAAAAACTGTTTTTT
j_call: TRBJ1-2; d_call: TRBD1; clone_size: .; v_call: TRBV2; cdr3_length: 15; cdr3_aa: CASRFKLGQVVGYTF; cdr3_nt: TGTGCCAGCAGATTTAAACTCGGACAGGTGGTAGGCTACACCTTC
j_call: TRBJ2-1; d_call: TRBD2; clone_size: .; v_call: TRBV27; cdr3_length: 18; cdr3_aa: CASSWLGTSGGVYNEQFF; cdr3_nt: TGTGCCAGCAGCTGGCTCGGGACTAGCGGGGGGGTATACAATGAGCAGTTCTTC
j_call: TRBJ1-2; d_call: .; clone_size: .; v_call: TRBV5-6; cdr3_length: 14; cdr3_aa: CASSLQGPNYGYTF; cdr3_nt: TGTGCCAGCAGCTTGCAGGGGCCTAACTATGGCTACACCTTC
j_call: TRBJ2-2; d_call: TRBD1; clone_size: .; v_call: TRBV18; cdr3_length: 14; cdr3_aa: CASSPGQVTGELFF; cdr3_nt: TGTGCCAGCTCACCGGGACAGGTCACCGGGGAGCTGTTTTTT
j_call: TRBJ2-3; d_call: TRBD1; clone_size: few; v_call: TRBV19; cdr3_length: 15; cdr3_aa: CASSSLGTGSDTQYF; cdr3_nt: TGTGCCAGTAGTAGCCTCGGGACAGGGTCAGATACGCAGTATTTT
j_call: TRBJ1-2; d_call: .; clone_size: .; v_call: TRBV4-3; cdr3_length: 15; cdr3_aa: CASSQDSSGNYGYTF; cdr3_nt: TGCGCCAGCAGCCAAGATTCGTCGGGGAACTATGGCTACACCTTC
j_call: TRBJ2-1; d_call: TRBD2; clone_size: .; v_call: TRBV6-5; cdr3_length: 12; cdr3_aa: CASSISGGASFF; cdr3_nt: TGTGCCAGCAGTATCAGCGGGGGGGCCTCCTTCTTC
j_call: TRBJ2-1; d_call: TRBD2; clone_size: .; v_call: TRBV13; cdr3_length: 15; cdr3_aa: CASRGGLAFYNEQFF; cdr3_nt: TGTGCCAGCAGGGGTGGACTAGCGTTCTACAATGAGCAGTTCTTC
j_call: TRBJ2-7; d_call: .; clone_size: .; v_call: TRBV13; cdr3_length: 14; cdr3_aa: CASSFSSGPYEQYF; cdr3_nt: TGTGCCAGCAGCTTCTCCTCCGGTCCCTACGAGCAGTACTTC
j_call: TRBJ1-2; d_call: .; clone_size: .; v_call: TRBV9; cdr3_length: 14; cdr3_aa: CASSVAYGNYGYTF; cdr3_nt: TGTGCCAGCAGCGTAGCTTACGGGAACTATGGCTACACCTTC
j_call: TRBJ1-1; d_call: .; clone_size: once; v_call: TRBV18; cdr3_length: 15; cdr3_aa: CASSPPGHPNTEAFF; cdr3_nt: TGTGCCAGCTCACCACCGGGACACCCTAACACTGAAGCTTTCTTT
j_call: TRBJ1-1; d_call: TRBD1; clone_size: once; v_call: TRBV5-1; cdr3_length: 15; cdr3_aa: CASTQGGPGNTEAFF; cdr3_nt: TGCGCCAGCACACAAGGGGGCCCTGGGAACACTGAAGCTTTCTTT
j_call: TRBJ1-2; d_call: .; clone_size: .; v_call: TRBV6-4; cdr3_length: 15; cdr3_aa: CASSDFRGVPYGYTF; cdr3_nt: TGTGCCAGCAGTGATTTCCGGGGTGTCCCCTATGGCTACACCTTC
j_call: TRBJ2-5; d_call: .; clone_size: once; v_call: TRBV27; cdr3_length: 15; cdr3_aa: CASSRSPQRHETQYF; cdr3_nt: TGTGCCAGCAGCCGCAGCCCCCAACGACATGAGACCCAGTACTTC
j_call: TRBJ2-5; d_call: .; clone_size: once; v_call: TRBV7-3; cdr3_length: 13; cdr3_aa: CASSPGPEGAQYF; cdr3_nt: TGTGCCAGCAGCCCCGGACCCGAGGGGGCCCAGTACTTC
j_call: TRBJ2-1; d_call: .; clone_size: .; v_call: TRBV7-9; cdr3_length: 15; cdr3_aa: CASSLGGPTYNEQFF; cdr3_nt: TGTGCCAGCAGCTTAGGGGGGCCTACCTACAATGAGCAGTTCTTC
j_call: TRBJ1-6; d_call: .; clone_size: once; v_call: TRBV6-4; cdr3_length: 13; cdr3_aa: CASSWSREPPLHF; cdr3_nt: TGTGCCAGCAGTTGGAGCCGGGAACCACCCCTCCACTTT
j_call: TRBJ1-4; d_call: .; clone_size: few; v_call: TRBV7-2; cdr3_length: 16; cdr3_aa: CASSLGLKGKDEKLFF; cdr3_nt: TGTGCCAGCAGCTTGGGCCTCAAGGGGAAGGATGAAAAACTGTTTTTT
j_call: TRBJ1-5; d_call: .; clone_size: few; v_call: TRBV30; cdr3_length: 16; cdr3_aa: CAWSGASGTGHQPQHF; cdr3_nt: TGTGCCTGGAGTGGAGCCTCCGGGACTGGTCATCAGCCCCAGCATTTT
j_call: TRBJ1-1; d_call: TRBD1; clone_size: few; v_call: TRBV29-1; cdr3_length: 13; cdr3_aa: CSVETGQSTEAFF; cdr3_nt: TGCAGCGTTGAAACGGGACAGAGCACTGAAGCTTTCTTT
j_call: TRBJ1-2; d_call: .; clone_size: .; v_call: TRBV9; cdr3_length: 13; cdr3_aa: CASSVAEGGGYTF; cdr3_nt: TGTGCCAGCAGCGTAGCTGAAGGAGGGGGCTACACCTTC
j_call: TRBJ1-1; d_call: .; clone_size: .; v_call: TRBV7-6; cdr3_length: 17; cdr3_aa: CASSFVTAPVGGTEAFF; cdr3_nt: TGTGCCAGCAGCTTTGTTACAGCTCCCGTGGGTGGCACTGAAGCTTTCTTT
j_call: TRBJ1-2; d_call: .; clone_size: few; v_call: TRBV5-1; cdr3_length: 12; cdr3_aa: CASSLDRRFYTF; cdr3_nt: TGCGCCAGCAGCTTGGACAGGCGGTTCTACACCTTC